Listed below are T cell receptor beta chains from one sample, sequenced in a study of T cell responses to AZD1222 COVID-19 vaccine. This table comes from immunoSEQ multiplex PCR, and its TCRdb copy is limited to in-frame clones, with some not included. The sample holds around 100,000 clones, 70% to 90% seen once. The specimen comprised peripheral blood, sampled on day 0 of AZD1222 vaccination. These receptors all stem from an adult in good health. The CDR3 runs from the conserved cysteine through the conserved F or W.

v_gene,CDR3aa
TRBV18,CASSPDRVRNSPLHF
TRBV18,CASSPGQSNQPQHF
TRBV24-1,CAPSDFTAGYTGELFF
TRBV24-1,CATSDQTGWGTNTGELFF
TRBV5-4,CASSTRGDRPLHF
TRBV7-2,CASSLKVAHRVLANTEAFF
TRBV6-5,CASSYDGRTLHSPLHF
TRBV6-1,CASSGWRLAGRDTQYF
TRBV9,CASSSQMGQSNSPLHF
TRBV24-1,CATSDPGREANYGYTF
TRBV19,CASTPSGGGNQPQHF
TRBV11-3,CASSLARGLRAEAFF
TRBV5-5,CASSLAMGTGGQPQHF
TRBV12-3/TRBV12-4,CASSSRPYGYTF
TRBV2,CASSLDPTGELFF
TRBV7-9,CASSQDSPEAFF
TRBV28,CASSTGGANYGYTF
TRBV27,CASSLTSGRYSYNEQFF
TRBV20-1,CSARGRREAFF
TRBV5-1,CASSMGTSYGDTEAFF
TRBV29-1,CSVGQQGAGYGYTF
TRBV27,CASSPDRVGAFF
TRBV10-2,CASSESEGATEAFF
TRBV30,CAWSRFSGLAGASGANVLTF
TRBV11-2,CASSLGPPSYRGSTDTQYF
TRBV19,CASSIWTGYEGSPLHF
TRBV14,CASSRDRGLEQYF
TRBV20-1,CSASGGGELFF
TRBV6-5,CASSVQGRGYGYTF
TRBV7-2,CASSTHGGAEAFF
TRBV6-2/TRBV6-3,CASSYPPRTSGSLADTQYF
TRBV7-2,CASGKAVTEAFF
TRBV4-3,CASGHRQGLTNTGELFF
TRBV7-3,CASSLSGNQETQYF
TRBV6-5,CASSFRVANEKLFF
TRBV4-2,CASSQLSPAGGREQYF
TRBV6-1,CASSEGGTNQETQYF
TRBV7-2,CASSLIGLAVRDTQYF
TRBV3-1/TRBV3-2,CASSQRLAGKDEQFF
TRBV4-2,CASSRRTGGLVNEQFF
TRBV30,CAWTRTSLGGEQFF
TRBV14,CASSQEETFLQETQYF
TRBV7-4,CASIHRDSPDPNSPLHF
TRBV4-1,CASSQVPALDTRNQPQHF